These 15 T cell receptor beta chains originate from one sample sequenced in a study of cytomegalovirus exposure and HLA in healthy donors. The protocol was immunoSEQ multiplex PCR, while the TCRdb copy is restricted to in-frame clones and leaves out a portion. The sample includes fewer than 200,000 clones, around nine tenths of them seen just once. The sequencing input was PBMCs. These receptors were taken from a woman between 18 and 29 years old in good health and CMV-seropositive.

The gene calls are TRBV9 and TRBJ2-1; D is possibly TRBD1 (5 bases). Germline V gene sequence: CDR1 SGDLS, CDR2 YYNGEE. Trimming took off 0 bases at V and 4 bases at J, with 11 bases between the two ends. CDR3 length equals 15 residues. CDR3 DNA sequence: TGTGCCAGCAGCGTAGCAGCCAGGGTGTACAATGAGCAGTTCTTC. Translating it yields CASSVAARVYNEQFF.

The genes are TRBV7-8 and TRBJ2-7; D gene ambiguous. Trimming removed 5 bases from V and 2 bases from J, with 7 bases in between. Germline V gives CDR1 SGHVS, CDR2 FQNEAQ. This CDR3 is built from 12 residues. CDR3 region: CASSRAAYEQYF. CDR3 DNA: TGTGCCAGCAGCCGTGCGGCCTACGAGCAGTACTTC.

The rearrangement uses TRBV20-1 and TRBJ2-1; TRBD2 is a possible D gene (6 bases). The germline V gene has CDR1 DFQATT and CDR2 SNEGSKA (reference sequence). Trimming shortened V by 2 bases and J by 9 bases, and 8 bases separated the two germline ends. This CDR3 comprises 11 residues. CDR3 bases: TGCAGTGCTAGAAGGGGAGGTGAGCAGTTCTTC. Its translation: CSARRGGEQFF.

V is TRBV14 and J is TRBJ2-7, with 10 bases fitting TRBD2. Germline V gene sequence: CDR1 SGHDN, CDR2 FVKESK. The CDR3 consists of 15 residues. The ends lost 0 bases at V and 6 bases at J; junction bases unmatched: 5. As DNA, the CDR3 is TGTGCCAGCAGCCAAGATTCGAGACTAGCGGGCGAGCAGTACTTC. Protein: CASSQDSRLAGEQYF.

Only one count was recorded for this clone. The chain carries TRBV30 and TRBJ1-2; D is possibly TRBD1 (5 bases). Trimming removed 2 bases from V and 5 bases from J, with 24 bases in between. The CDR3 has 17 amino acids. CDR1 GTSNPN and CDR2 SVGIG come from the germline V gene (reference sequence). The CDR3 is CAWSPVGGSSLRYGYTF. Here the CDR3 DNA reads TGTGCCTGGAGTCCTGTGGGGGGTTCTTCGTTGAGGTATGGCTACACCTTC.

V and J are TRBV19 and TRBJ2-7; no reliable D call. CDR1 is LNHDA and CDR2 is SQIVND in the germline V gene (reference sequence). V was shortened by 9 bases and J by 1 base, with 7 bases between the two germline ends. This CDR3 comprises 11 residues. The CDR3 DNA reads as TGTGCCAGCGGAGATTCCTACGAGCAGTACTTC. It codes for CASGDSYEQYF.

In nucleotides, the CDR3 is TGTGCCACCAGCAGAGACGGGACTAGCGGGACCAACGAGCAGTACTTC. Translated, it gives CATSRDGTSGTNEQYF. The gene calls are TRBV15 and TRBJ2-7, with TRBD2 matching 13 bases. The CDR3 is made up of 16 amino acids. After removal of 0 bases from V and 5 bases from J, the junction contained 4 bases not matched to a gene. Per the germline V gene, CDR1 is LNHNV and CDR2 is YYDKDF (reference sequence).

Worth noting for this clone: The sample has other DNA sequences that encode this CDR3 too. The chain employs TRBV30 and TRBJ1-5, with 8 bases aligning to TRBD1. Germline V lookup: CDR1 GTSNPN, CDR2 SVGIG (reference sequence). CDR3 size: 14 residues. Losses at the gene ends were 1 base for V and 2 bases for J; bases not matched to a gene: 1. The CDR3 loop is CAWSEGQGNQPQHF. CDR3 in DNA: TGTGCCTGGAGTGAGGGACAGGGCAATCAGCCCCAGCATTTT.

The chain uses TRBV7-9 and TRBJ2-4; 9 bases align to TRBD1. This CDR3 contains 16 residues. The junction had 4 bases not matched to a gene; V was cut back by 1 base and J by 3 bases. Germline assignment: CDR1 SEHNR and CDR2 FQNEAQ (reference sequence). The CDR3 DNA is TGTGCCAGCAGCTTAGGACAGGGGGTGGGCAAAAACATTCAGTACTTC. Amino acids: CASSLGQGVGKNIQYF.

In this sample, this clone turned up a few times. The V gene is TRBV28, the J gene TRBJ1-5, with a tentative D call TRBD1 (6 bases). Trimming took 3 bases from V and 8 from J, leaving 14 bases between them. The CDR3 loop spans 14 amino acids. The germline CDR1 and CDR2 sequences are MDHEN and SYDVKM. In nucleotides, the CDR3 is TGTGCCAGCAGTTTTCCCACAGGGTTTAAGCCCCAGCATTTT. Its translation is CASSFPTGFKPQHF. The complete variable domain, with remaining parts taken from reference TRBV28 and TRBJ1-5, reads DVKVTQSSRYLVKRTGEKVFLECVQDMDHENMFWYRQDPGLGLRLIYFSYDVKMKEKGDIPEGYSVSREKKERFSLILESASTNQTSMYLCASSFPTGFKPQHFGDGTRLSIL.

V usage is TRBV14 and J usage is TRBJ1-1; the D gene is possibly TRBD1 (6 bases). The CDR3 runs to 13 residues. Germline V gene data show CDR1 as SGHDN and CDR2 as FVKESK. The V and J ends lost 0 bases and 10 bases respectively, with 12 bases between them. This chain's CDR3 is CASSQDQGLGAFF. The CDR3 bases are TGTGCCAGCAGCCAAGACCAGGGGCTGGGAGCTTTCTTT.

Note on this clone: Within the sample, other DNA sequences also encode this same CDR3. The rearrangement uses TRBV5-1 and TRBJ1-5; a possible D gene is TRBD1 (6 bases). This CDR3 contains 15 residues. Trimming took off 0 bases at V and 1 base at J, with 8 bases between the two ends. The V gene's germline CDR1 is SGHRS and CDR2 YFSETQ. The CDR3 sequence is CASSLEGVSNQPQHF. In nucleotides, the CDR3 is TGCGCCAGCAGCTTGGAGGGGGTGAGCAATCAGCCCCAGCATTTT.

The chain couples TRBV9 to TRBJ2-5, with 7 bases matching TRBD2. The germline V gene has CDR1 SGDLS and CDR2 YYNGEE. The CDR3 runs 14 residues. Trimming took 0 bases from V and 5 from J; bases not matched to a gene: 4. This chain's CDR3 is CASSVGHSGETQYF. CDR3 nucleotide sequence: TGTGCCAGCAGCGTAGGTCATAGCGGGGAGACCCAGTACTTC. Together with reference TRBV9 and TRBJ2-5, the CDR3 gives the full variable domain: DSGVTQTPKHLITATGQRVTLRCSPRSGDLSVYWYQQSLDQGLQFLIQYYNGEERAKGNILERFSAQQFPDLHSELNLSSLELGDSALYFCASSVGHSGETQYFGPGTRLLVL.

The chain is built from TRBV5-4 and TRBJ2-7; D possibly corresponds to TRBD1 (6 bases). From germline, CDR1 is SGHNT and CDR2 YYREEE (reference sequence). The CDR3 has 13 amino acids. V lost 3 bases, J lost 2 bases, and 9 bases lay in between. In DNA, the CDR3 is TGTGCCAGCAGCTCCGGACAGACCTACGAGCAGTACTTC. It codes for CASSSGQTYEQYF. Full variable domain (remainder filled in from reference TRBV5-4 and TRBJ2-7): ETGVTQSPTHLIKTRGQQVTLRCSSQSGHNTVSWYQQALGQGPQFIFQYYREEENGRGNFPPRFSGLQFPNYSSELNVNALELDDSALYLCASSSGQTYEQYFGPGTRLTVT.

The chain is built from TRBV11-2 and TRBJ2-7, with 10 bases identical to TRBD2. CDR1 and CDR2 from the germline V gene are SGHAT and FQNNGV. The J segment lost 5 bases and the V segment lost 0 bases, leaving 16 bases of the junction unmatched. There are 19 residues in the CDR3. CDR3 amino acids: CASSLDSSRSSGRIHEQYF. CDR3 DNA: TGTGCCAGCAGCTTAGATTCTTCTCGGTCTAGCGGGAGAATCCACGAGCAGTACTTC.